A single sample gave rise to the 20 T cell receptor beta chains below, sequenced in a study of cytomegalovirus exposure and HLA in healthy donors. With 60 Vbeta and 13 Jbeta primers, the PCR was carried out. TCRdb keeps only in-frame clones here, not all; method: immunoSEQ multiplex PCR. The data show some 100,000 clones, with 79% seen just once and approximately 3.7% held by the top ten. The sample was PBMCs. Receptors originate from a female donor in good health and CMV-seropositive.

The rearrangement uses TRBV5-1 and TRBJ2-1, with D perhaps TRBD1 (6 bases). V was trimmed by 5 bases and J by 4 bases, leaving 19 bases between them. From germline, CDR1 is SGHRS and CDR2 YFSETQ. The CDR3 totals 16 residues. CDR3 residues: CASRPTGTTNYNEQFF. CDR3 nucleotides: TGCGCCAGCAGACCTACCGGGACAACGAATTACAATGAGCAGTTCTTC.

The chain couples TRBV25-1 to TRBJ1-2; D possibly corresponds to TRBD1 (5 bases). This CDR3 has 13 amino acids. V was clipped by 1 base and J by 4 bases, with 7 bases between them. CDR1 MGHDK and CDR2 SYGVNS come from the germline V gene. The CDR3 sequence is CASSESGGYGYTF. As DNA, the CDR3 is TGTGCCAGCAGTGAATCCGGGGGCTATGGCTACACCTTC.

This sequence joins TRBV6-5 and TRBJ2-3, with D possibly being TRBD2 (5 bases). This CDR3 has 14 residues. V lost 9 bases and J lost 0, with 13 bases in between. CDR1 and CDR2 from the germline V gene are MNHEY and SVGAGI. The CDR3 loop reads CASGTRTSTDTQYF. The DNA for the CDR3 is TGTGCCAGTGGAACTAGAACAAGCACAGATACGCAGTATTTT.

This chain connects TRBV5-4 to TRBJ2-1; a weak D match, TRBD2 (6 bases). Per the germline V gene, CDR1 is SGHNT and CDR2 is YYREEE (reference sequence). Trimming took 4 bases from V and 7 from J, leaving 18 bases between them. The CDR3 spans 15 residues. For the CDR3, the DNA is TGTGCCAGCAGCCTGGACGGGGGAACCATTAATGAGCAGTTCTTC. Translating gives CASSLDGGTINEQFF.

This clone was seen just once. This chain joins TRBV10-2 and TRBJ2-7; 7 bases fit TRBD1. Germline loops: CDR1 WSHSY, CDR2 SAAADI. The V gene end was trimmed by 6 bases and the J gene end by 0 bases; junction bases not matched to a gene: 8. The CDR3 sequence is 15 residues long. The DNA of the CDR3 is TGCGCCAGCAGCCTCACAGGGGCCCGCTCCTACGAGCAGTACTTC. Protein sequence: CASSLTGARSYEQYF.

The chain links TRBV7-2 to TRBJ2-7, with 7 bases that match TRBD1. J gave up 0 bases and V 3 bases, and 5 bases lay outside the gene matches. The CDR3 loop spans 15 amino acids. Germline CDR1 reads SGHTA; CDR2 reads FQGNSA. This CDR3 reads CASSFGTDFSYEQYF. CDR3 nucleotide sequence: TGTGCCAGCAGCTTCGGGACAGACTTCTCCTACGAGCAGTACTTC.

This chain links TRBV4-1 with TRBJ2-1, with TRBD2 matching 11 bases. Germline CDR1 is MGHRA and CDR2 is YSYEKL. There are 17 residues in the CDR3. V dropped 0 bases and J dropped 2; count of bases not matched to a gene: 3. CDR3 region: CASSQDIAGGPYNEQFF. In DNA form, the CDR3 reads TGCGCCAGCAGCCAAGATATAGCGGGGGGGCCCTACAATGAGCAGTTCTTC.

The CDR3 sequence is CASSMVNFNSPLHF. The DNA of the CDR3 is TGTGCCAGTAGTATGGTCAACTTTAATTCACCCCTCCACTTT. V and J are TRBV19 and TRBJ1-6; D remains unclear. The V gene's germline CDR1 is LNHDA and CDR2 SQIVND (reference sequence). This CDR3 is 14 amino acids long. V was cut by 3 bases and J by 6 bases, with 9 bases left in between. The variable domain in full, with the rest retrieved from reference TRBV19 and TRBJ1-6, is DGGITQSPKYLFRKEGQNVTLSCEQNLNHDAMYWYRQDPGQGLRLIYYSQIVNDFQKGDIAEGYSVSREKKESFPLTVTSAQKNPTAFYLCASSMVNFNSPLHFGNGTRLTVT.

This sequence joins TRBV7-2 and TRBJ2-7; 9 nucleotides match TRBD2. The CDR3 consists of 15 residues. V shed 3 bases, J shed 2 bases, and the junction held 5 bases outside the gene matches. From germline, CDR1 is SGHTA and CDR2 FQGNSA. The CDR3 nucleotides read TGTGCCAGCAGCTTTGCGGGGGGGAGTGCCTACGAGCAGTACTTC. Translated, it gives CASSFAGGSAYEQYF.

A word on this clone: Its ends do not fully match the called genes, so a read error is possible. The genes are TRBV19 and TRBJ1-2; D uncertain. From germline, CDR1 is LNHDA and CDR2 SQIVND (reference sequence). The CDR3 has 8 amino acids. CDR3 sequence: CATHSNLF. CDR3 bases: TGTGCCACCCACTCCAACCTCTTC.

V usage is TRBV19 and J usage is TRBJ2-1, with a weak D call TRBD1 (6 bases). The V and J ends lost 3 bases and 0 bases respectively, with 9 bases between them. The length of the CDR3 is 15 residues. Per the germline V gene, CDR1 is LNHDA and CDR2 is SQIVND (reference sequence). CDR3 bases: TGTGCCAGTAGTATCGACAGGAGCTCCTACAATGAGCAGTTCTTC. Translation: CASSIDRSSYNEQFF.

V is TRBV30 and J is TRBJ1-2, with 8 bases fitting TRBD1. CDR1 GTSNPN and CDR2 SVGIG come from the germline V gene (reference sequence). The V and J ends lost 2 bases and 8 bases, in that order; junction bases with no gene match: 10. The CDR3 consists of 14 residues. CDR3 residues: CAWSLDRGRGGYTF. Written as DNA, the CDR3 is TGTGCCTGGAGTTTAGACAGGGGCCGTGGGGGCTACACCTTC.

The gene calls are TRBV7-2 and TRBJ2-7; possible D gene TRBD2, 6 bases. Per germline, CDR1 SGHTA and CDR2 FQGNSA. V gave up 1 base and J gave up 2 bases, with 9 bases separating them. This CDR3 comprises 14 residues. CDR3 sequence (DNA): TGTGCCAGCAGCTTAGGCGGGGCCGCCTACGAGCAGTACTTC. This sequence encodes CASSLGGAAYEQYF.

This clone has a single count. This chain links TRBV21-1 with TRBJ1-6; TRBD1 reflects the table's D call only, with no check against the DNA. TRBV21-1 is described as a pseudogene. This CDR3 has 13 amino acids. The CDR3 protein is CASNGAANSPLHF. The CDR3 coding sequence is TGTGCCAGCAATGGGGCGGCCAATTCACCCCTCCACTTT.

The rearrangement uses TRBV7-6 and TRBJ2-7; no clear D. The ends were cut back, 5 bases at V and 7 bases at J, with 12 bases in the middle. In germline, CDR1 is SGHVS, CDR2 FNYEAQ. CDR3 length: 12 residues. This CDR3 is CASSPDAREQYF. The CDR3, as DNA: TGTGCCAGCAGCCCCGACGCCAGGGAGCAGTACTTC. Full variable domain (outside the CDR3, taken from reference TRBV7-6 and TRBJ2-7): GAGVSQSPRYKVTKRGQDVALRCDPISGHVSLYWYRQALGQGPEFLTYFNYEAQQDKSGLPNDRFSAERPEGSISTLTIQRTEQRDSAMYRCASSPDAREQYFGPGTRLTVT.

The chain links TRBV29-1 to TRBJ2-7; 8 nucleotides agree with TRBD1. CDR1 SQVTM and CDR2 ANQGSEA come from the germline V gene. V shed 5 bases, J shed 3 bases, and the junction held 0 bases outside the gene matches. The CDR3 contains 11 residues. The CDR3 reads CSVTGGYEQYF. The CDR3 nucleotides read TGCAGCGTTACAGGGGGCTACGAGCAGTACTTC.

The gene calls are TRBV30 and TRBJ1-1; D is unclear. Germline CDR1 is GTSNPN and CDR2 is SVGIG (reference sequence). This CDR3 region has 10 residues. Trimming took off 4 bases at V and 6 bases at J, with 6 bases between the two ends. The CDR3 DNA reads as TGTGCCTGGATTGGCTCTGAAGCTTTCTTT. Its protein is CAWIGSEAFF.

CDR3 nucleotides: TGTGCCAGCAGTGGGGGGTACGGAGAGACCCAGTACTTC. It is translated as CASSGGYGETQYF. J is TRBJ2-5 and V is TRBV27; TRBD2 is a possible D gene (6 bases). Germline CDR1 reads MNHEY; CDR2 reads SMNVEV (reference sequence). The CDR3 runs 13 residues. Trimming removed 5 bases at V and 4 bases at J, with 11 bases between.

The chain recombines TRBV7-6 with TRBJ2-1; 10 positions match TRBD1. The CDR3 runs 17 residues. V was clipped by 5 bases and J by 2 bases; unmatched bases: 9. The germline V gene has CDR1 SGHVS and CDR2 FNYEAQ. CDR3 nucleotides: TGTGCCAGCAGCATTAGACAGGGGGCCACAGCCTACAATGAGCAGTTCTTC. Its translation is CASSIRQGATAYNEQFF.

The gene calls are TRBV7-8 and TRBJ2-1; possible D gene TRBD1, 5 bases. V shed 5 bases and J shed 7 bases, with 9 bases lying between them. CDR1 SGHVS and CDR2 FQNEAQ come from the germline V gene. The CDR3 covers 12 residues. CDR3 nucleotide sequence: TGTGCCAGCAGCCTGACAGCGAATGAGCAGTTCTTC. Translated, it gives CASSLTANEQFF.